Here is one TCR beta chain with its context. The sample belongs to a study of blood T cell repertoires in COVID-19. Study details: The United States, Italy and Spain were the sources of the acute and convalescent COVID-19 samples. T cells, B-cell-depleted T cells, or PBMCs supplied cDNA or gDNA.

This CDR3 region has 17 residues. The V segment lost 3 bases and the J segment 4 bases; nucleotides outside the gene matches: 11. CDR1 is SGHRS and CDR2 is YFSETQ in the germline V gene. Original analysis: Reference gene primer amplification gave estimated nucleated cell counts. TCRdb keeps only in-frame clones here, not all; method: immunoSEQ multiplex PCR. That table is the source of V, J and clone size, and D and trimming were worked out from the DNA. The sample lists some 340,000 clones; over 70% were seen once. Sequenced material: peripheral blood. The sequence was collected from a man aged 25 to 45 with active or convalescent COVID-19. This chain links TRBV5-1 with TRBJ1-4, with 8 bases identical to TRBD1. The CDR3 loop is CASSWGDRRPHNEKLFF. The CDR3 nucleotides read TGCGCCAGCAGCTGGGGGGACAGGAGGCCCCATAATGAAAAACTGTTTTTT.